The 29 T cell receptor beta chains below were found in one sample sequenced in a study of blood T cells in healthy people across ages. It was with a sample-barcoded 5' primer and a J-beta primer mix that a second PCR of roughly 6 to 12 cycles was run. Via MiXCR, TCRdb re-called the 5' RACE reads, giving one row per CDR3 protein. This table holds hundreds of thousands of distinct CDR3 sequences, 25% to 30% found once. The sample comprised blood. These receptors all come from an elderly woman in good health.

The chain combines TRBV6-2 or TRBV6-3 with TRBJ2-5; D gene ambiguous. This CDR3 contains 14 residues. With 5 bases removed from V and 2 bases from J, the gap between germline ends came to 12 bases. Germline V gene data show CDR1 as MNHEY and CDR2 as SVGEGT. The CDR3 DNA sequence: TGTGCCAGCAGTCTCCGGGTTCGGCAAGAGACCCAGTACTTC. Residues: CASSLRVRQETQYF.

In its sample, this clonotype was seen a few times. This sequence joins TRBV12-3 or TRBV12-4 and TRBJ2-6, with 8 bases fitting TRBD1. V was clipped by 6 bases and J by 2 bases; unmatched bases: 9. The CDR3 length is 17 residues. The CDR3 is CASRTDRVPPGANVLTF. CDR3 in DNA: TGTGCCAGCAGAACGGACAGGGTCCCCCCTGGGGCCAACGTCCTGACTTTC.

The rearrangement uses TRBV19 and TRBJ1-2; TRBD1 matches 9 bases. Germline-derived CDR1 and CDR2 are LNHDA and SQIVND (reference sequence). V was clipped by 0 bases and J by 6 bases; unmatched bases: 5. CDR3 length equals 15 residues. CDR3 residues: CASSIDTRTGDGYTF. CDR3 sequence (DNA): TGTGCCAGTAGTATAGATACGAGGACAGGGGATGGCTACACCTTC.

This clonotype has just a few counts. The rearrangement uses TRBV10-1 and TRBJ2-1; TRBD2 agrees at 11 bases. Unmatched junction bases numbered 16, after V lost 0 bases and J lost 15 bases. The CDR3 runs to 17 residues. Germline CDR1 is WNHNN and CDR2 is SYGVQD (reference sequence). CDR3: CASSESAGIAGGSPRFF. The CDR3 DNA reads as TGCGCCAGCAGTGAGTCTGCTGGGATAGCGGGGGGGTCTCCCCGGTTCTTC.

This clonotype has ten or more counts. The CDR3 nucleotides are TGTGCCAGCAGCTCTCCTGGACAGGGGGCCCGCACCGGGGAGCTGTTTTTT. The encoded protein is CASSSPGQGARTGELFF. J is TRBJ2-2 and V is TRBV6-2 or TRBV6-3, with TRBD1 matching 11 bases. In germline, CDR1 is MNHEY, CDR2 SVGEGT. V shed 6 bases, J shed 4 bases, and the junction held 10 bases outside the gene matches. The CDR3 has 17 residues.

This clonotype was counted at least ten times. The rearrangement uses TRBV10-2 and TRBJ2-7; D uncertain. Germline assignment: CDR1 WSHSY and CDR2 SAAADI. This CDR3 spans 11 amino acids. V gave up 4 bases and J gave up 5 bases, with 6 bases separating them. For the CDR3, the DNA is TGCGCCAGCAGTGCCGTGGACGAGCAGTACTTC. It is translated as CASSAVDEQYF.

The table lists this clonotype with many counts. The gene calls are TRBV4-1 and TRBJ2-1; 9 nucleotides agree with TRBD2. CDR3 length: 15 residues. Germline V gene data show CDR1 as MGHRA and CDR2 as YSYEKL. V trimming: 3 bases; J trimming: 10 bases; junction bases outside the gene matches: 10. The CDR3 DNA reads TGCGCCAGCAGCCATAGACTAGCGGATGGAAGGGAGCAGTTCTTC. Amino acids: CASSHRLADGREQFF.

This clonotype appeared many times. The gene calls are TRBV6-5 and TRBJ2-7; D may be TRBD2 (6 bases). Germline lookup yields CDR1 MNHEY and CDR2 SVGAGI. The CDR3 is 15 residues long. The V end lost 2 bases, the J end lost 2 bases, and 13 bases lay between the germline ends. The CDR3 here is CASSYKASSAYEQYF. The CDR3 DNA follows: TGTGCCAGCAGTTACAAGGCGTCTAGCGCCTACGAGCAGTACTTC.

This clonotype came up once. Compared with germline, one end of the junction differs, possibly owing to a read error. This chain's CDR3 is CSAREGGVGYEQFF. The DNA of the CDR3 is TGTAGTGCTAGAGAAGGTGGTGTGGGCTATGAGCAGTTCTTC. This chain connects TRBV20-1 to TRBJ2-1; the D is unclear. Per germline, CDR1 DFQATT and CDR2 SNEGSKA (reference sequence). This CDR3 is built from 14 residues.

With respect to this clonotype: A much larger clone lies a single base off, so this may be a read error. J is TRBJ2-3 and V is TRBV6-2 or TRBV6-3, with 9 bases matching TRBD2. The CDR3 consists of 15 residues. Germline values: CDR1 MNHEY, CDR2 SVGEGT. This CDR3 is CVSIAGGYKADTQYF. CDR3 in DNA: TGTGTCAGTATCGCGGGGGGGTATAAAGCAGATACGCAGTATTTT.

This clonotype has ten or more counts. V is TRBV7-2 and J is TRBJ2-4; 11 positions agree with TRBD1. This CDR3 is built from 15 residues. Germline assignment: CDR1 SGHTA and CDR2 FQGNSA. The V gene end was trimmed by 1 base and the J gene end by 6 bases; junction bases not matched to a gene: 2. The CDR3 region is CASSLGTGGGNIQYF. The CDR3 DNA sequence: TGTGCCAGCAGCTTAGGGACAGGGGGCGGAAACATTCAGTACTTC.

This clonotype was observed a few times. The genes are TRBV28 and TRBJ2-3, with D perhaps matching TRBD1 (6 bases). Trimming shortened V by 10 bases and J by 5 bases, and 13 bases separated the two germline ends. The CDR3 covers 12 residues. Germline loops: CDR1 MDHEN, CDR2 SYDVKM. CDR3 nucleotides: TGTGCCACAGGGGTGTGGAGAGATACGCAGTATTTT. Translation: CATGVWRDTQYF.

The chain recombines TRBV21-1 with TRBJ1-1; the table's D call, TRBD1, was not checked against the DNA. TRBV21-1 is assigned pseudogene status. The CDR3 sequence is 16 residues long. For the CDR3, the DNA is TGTGCCAGCAGCAAAGACAGGGGGCTAAGTAGGTACGAAGCTTTCTTT. As protein: CASSKDRGLSRYEAFF.

This clonotype has more than one count but fewer than ten. The chain has TRBV10-3 and TRBJ2-1, with 8 bases identical to TRBD1. The J call may be in error: the DNA end matches TRBJ2-7 better. CDR1 and CDR2 from the germline V gene are ENHRY and SYGVKD. CDR3 size: 14 residues. Written as DNA, the CDR3 is TGTGCCACACGCGGACAGGGTGGCTACAATGAGCAGTACTTC. Translating it yields CATRGQGGYNEQYF.

V gene TRBV12-3 or TRBV12-4 combines with J gene TRBJ1-1, with 9 bases that match TRBD1. The CDR3 consists of 13 residues. The V and J ends lost 6 bases and 5 bases, in that order; junction bases with no gene match: 4. The CDR3 DNA sequence: TGTGCCAGCAGCGGACAGGGGAGGACTGAAGCTTTCTTT. Protein product: CASSGQGRTEAFF.

The chain uses TRBV20-1 and TRBJ1-3, with no clear D. CDR1 and CDR2 (germline): DFQATT, SNEGSKA (reference sequence). Between the trimmed V and J ends, which lost 3 bases and 3 bases, there was a span of 12 bases. CDR3 length: 14 residues. CDR3 in amino acids: CSARKQLGGNTIYF. DNA of the CDR3: TGCAGTGCTAGGAAACAACTAGGTGGAAACACCATATATTTT.

This clonotype came up a few times. The chain has TRBV20-1 and TRBJ2-2; possibly TRBD1 for D (6 bases). Trimming stripped 3 bases from V and 4 bases from J, with 12 bases between. The length of the CDR3 is 14 residues. Germline V CDR1 and CDR2: DFQATT, SNEGSKA (reference sequence). The CDR3 reads CSASRSRGTGELFF. In DNA form, the CDR3 reads TGCAGTGCTAGTAGGAGCAGGGGCACCGGGGAGCTGTTTTTT.

This clonotype was recorded many times. The rearrangement joins TRBV2 to TRBJ1-2; TRBD1 might be the D (5 bases). The CDR3 contains 13 residues. Germline V gene sequence: CDR1 SNHLY, CDR2 FYNNEI. V was trimmed by 3 bases and J by 2 bases, leaving 7 bases between them. CDR3: CASSEAGNYGYTF. The CDR3 nucleotides are TGTGCCAGCAGTGAGGCAGGGAACTATGGCTACACCTTC.

Worth noting for this clonotype: A much larger clone lies a single base off, so this may be a read error. The chain is built from TRBV3-1 and TRBJ2-1; 11 nucleotides align to TRBD2. CDR1 is LGHDT, CDR2 YNNKEL, per germline (reference sequence). The CDR3 spans 15 residues. The CDR3 reads CASSQGTSGSNGQFF. Here the CDR3 DNA reads TGTGCCAGCAGCCAAGGGACTAGCGGGTCCAATGGGCAGTTCTTC.

V gene TRBV14 combines with J gene TRBJ1-1, with D tentatively TRBD1 (5 bases). V lost 1 base to trimming and J lost 4 bases, with 22 bases between them. The CDR3 has 18 amino acids. Germline-derived CDR1 and CDR2 are SGHDN and FVKESK. Written as DNA, the CDR3 is TGTGCCAGCAGCCAAGGGAGGAACAGGAGGTCTGGGGGCACTGAAGCTTTCTTT. Protein product: CASSQGRNRRSGGTEAFF. The entire variable domain, with the rest obtained from reference TRBV14 and TRBJ1-1, is as follows: EAGVTQFPSHSVIEKGQTVTLRCDPISGHDNLYWYRRVMGKEIKFLLHFVKESKQDESGMPNNRFLAERTGGTYSTLKVQPAELEDSGVYFCASSQGRNRRSGGTEAFFGQGTRLTVV.

This clonotype was detected many times. This rearrangement joins TRBV29-1 to TRBJ2-5; D is perhaps TRBD1 (5 bases). Germline CDR1 is SQVTM and CDR2 is ANQGSEA. V lost 6 bases and J 7 bases, leaving 18 bases between the germline ends. The CDR3 is made up of 13 amino acids. As DNA, the CDR3 is TGCAGCGTCTCCCCCCAGGGTCCAGGGACCCAGTACTTC. This sequence encodes CSVSPQGPGTQYF.

This clonotype turned up a few times. Given a much more abundant clone one base away, this may be a read error. The rearrangement links TRBV7-2 to TRBJ2-1; a possible D gene is TRBD2 (5 bases). There are 12 residues in the CDR3. CDR1 SGHTA and CDR2 FQGNSA come from the germline V gene. The CDR3 reads CANSLFGDEQFF. DNA for the CDR3: TGTGCCAACAGCTTATTCGGGGATGAGCAGTTCTTC.

At least ten counts were recorded for this clonotype. The V and J genes are TRBV6-2 or TRBV6-3 and TRBJ2-1; 7 bases fit TRBD2. J was trimmed by 3 bases and V by 7 bases; bases with no gene match: 6. The germline V gene has CDR1 MNHEY and CDR2 SVGEGT. The CDR3 is 14 residues long. The CDR3 coding sequence is TGTGCCAGCATTAGGGAGCGGGGCTACAATGAGCAGTTCTTC. Translated, it gives CASIRERGYNEQFF.

Note on this clonotype: A clone one base away is much larger, so this may be a read error. The rearrangement joins TRBV6-6 to TRBJ2-4, with 7 bases fitting TRBD1. The DNA end is more similar to TRBJ2-5, so the J call may be wrong. CDR1 is MNHNY and CDR2 is SVGAGI in the germline V gene (reference sequence). CDR3 size: 13 residues. The CDR3 reads CASSDDREGTQYF. The CDR3 nucleotides are TGTGCCAGCAGTGATGACAGGGAAGGGACCCAGTACTTC.

The V gene is TRBV20-1, the J gene TRBJ2-1; 9 bases fit TRBD1. The CDR3 totals 14 residues. Trimming cost V 3 bases and J 10 bases; bases outside gene matches: 10. Per the germline V gene, CDR1 is DFQATT and CDR2 is SNEGSKA (reference sequence). The DNA of the CDR3 is TGCAGTGCTAGCTTGGACAGGGGAAGGTTCGAGCAGTTCTTC. Protein sequence: CSASLDRGRFEQFF.

Regarding this clonotype: It may be a read error: a sequence one base away is much more abundant. The V call is TRBV6-1, the J call TRBJ2-6; TRBD1 matches 8 bases. Looked up from germline, CDR1 is MNHNS and CDR2 is SASEGT. This CDR3 spans 15 amino acids. The CDR3 region is CASSAGGSGANALTF. CDR3 DNA: TGTGCCAGCAGCGCAGGGGGCTCTGGGGCCAACGCCCTGACTTTC.

In regard to this clonotype: A read error may be the cause here, since a much bigger clone is one base away. The CDR3 DNA reads as TGTGCCAGCAGCTTAGCCTATTTCCGGGCCTTCTACGAGCAGTACTTC. It yields the protein CASSLAYFRAFYEQYF. The chain recombines TRBV11-2 with TRBJ2-4; D is undetermined. The DNA end is more similar to TRBJ2-7, so the J call may be wrong. CDR1 and CDR2 from the germline V gene are SGHAT and FQNNGV. The CDR3 sequence is 16 residues long.

V is TRBV10-3 and J is TRBJ1-2; D uncertain. Germline V lookup: CDR1 ENHRY, CDR2 SYGVKD. V shed 0 bases and J shed 0 bases, with 11 bases lying between them. CDR3 length: 16 amino acids. The CDR3 protein is CAISESKGRSNYGYTF. CDR3 DNA: TGTGCCATCAGTGAGTCGAAGGGCAGGTCTAACTATGGCTACACCTTC.

This chain joins TRBV20-1 and TRBJ1-5, with D maybe TRBD1 (5 bases). Trimming left V 0 bases short and J 5 bases short, with 14 bases between. CDR1 and CDR2 from the germline V gene are DFQATT and SNEGSKA (reference sequence). There are 15 residues in the CDR3. CDR3 bases: TGCAGTGCTAGAGACGCAGGGAGTGGCGATCAGCCCCAGCATTTT. The encoded protein is CSARDAGSGDQPQHF.